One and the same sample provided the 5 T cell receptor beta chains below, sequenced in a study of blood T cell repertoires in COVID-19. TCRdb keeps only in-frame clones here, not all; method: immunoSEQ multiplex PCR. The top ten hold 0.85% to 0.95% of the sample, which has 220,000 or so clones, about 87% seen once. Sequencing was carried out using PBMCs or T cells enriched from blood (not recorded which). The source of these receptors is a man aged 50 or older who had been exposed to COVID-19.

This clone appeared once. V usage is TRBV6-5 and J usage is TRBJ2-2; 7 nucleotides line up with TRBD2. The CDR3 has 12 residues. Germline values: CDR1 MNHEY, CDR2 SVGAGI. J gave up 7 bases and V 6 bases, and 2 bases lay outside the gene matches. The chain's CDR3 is CASRRTSGELFF. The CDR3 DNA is TGTGCCAGCAGGCGGACTAGCGGGGAGCTGTTTTTT.

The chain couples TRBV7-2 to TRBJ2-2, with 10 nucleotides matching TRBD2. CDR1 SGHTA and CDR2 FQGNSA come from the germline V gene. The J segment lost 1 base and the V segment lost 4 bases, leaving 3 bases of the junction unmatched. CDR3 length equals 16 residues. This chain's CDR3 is CASSWTSGVNTGELFF. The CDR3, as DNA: TGTGCCAGCAGCTGGACTAGCGGTGTGAACACCGGGGAGCTGTTTTTT.

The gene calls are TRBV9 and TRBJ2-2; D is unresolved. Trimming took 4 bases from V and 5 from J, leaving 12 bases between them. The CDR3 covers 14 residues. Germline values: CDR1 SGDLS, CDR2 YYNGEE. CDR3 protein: CASSSPIPTGELFF. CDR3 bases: TGTGCCAGCAGCTCCCCTATTCCAACCGGGGAGCTGTTTTTT. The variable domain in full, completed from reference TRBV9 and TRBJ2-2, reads DSGVTQTPKHLITATGQRVTLRCSPRSGDLSVYWYQQSLDQGLQFLIQYYNGEERAKGNILERFSAQQFPDLHSELNLSSLELGDSALYFCASSSPIPTGELFFGEGSRLTVL.

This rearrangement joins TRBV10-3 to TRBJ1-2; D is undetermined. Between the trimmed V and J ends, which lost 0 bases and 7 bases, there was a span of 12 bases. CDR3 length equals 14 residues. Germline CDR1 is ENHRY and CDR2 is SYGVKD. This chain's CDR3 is CAISESRSLPGYTF. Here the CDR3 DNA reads TGTGCCATCAGTGAGTCTCGTAGTTTGCCTGGCTACACCTTC.

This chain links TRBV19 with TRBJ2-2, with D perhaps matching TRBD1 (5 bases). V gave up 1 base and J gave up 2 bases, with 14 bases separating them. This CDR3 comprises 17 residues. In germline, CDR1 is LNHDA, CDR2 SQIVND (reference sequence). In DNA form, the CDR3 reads TGTGCCAGTAGTATAGTTCAGGGAAAATCAAACACCGGGGAGCTGTTTTTT. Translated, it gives CASSIVQGKSNTGELFF. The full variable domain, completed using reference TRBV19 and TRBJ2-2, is DGGITQSPKYLFRKEGQNVTLSCEQNLNHDAMYWYRQDPGQGLRLIYYSQIVNDFQKGDIAEGYSVSREKKESFPLTVTSAQKNPTAFYLCASSIVQGKSNTGELFFGEGSRLTVL.